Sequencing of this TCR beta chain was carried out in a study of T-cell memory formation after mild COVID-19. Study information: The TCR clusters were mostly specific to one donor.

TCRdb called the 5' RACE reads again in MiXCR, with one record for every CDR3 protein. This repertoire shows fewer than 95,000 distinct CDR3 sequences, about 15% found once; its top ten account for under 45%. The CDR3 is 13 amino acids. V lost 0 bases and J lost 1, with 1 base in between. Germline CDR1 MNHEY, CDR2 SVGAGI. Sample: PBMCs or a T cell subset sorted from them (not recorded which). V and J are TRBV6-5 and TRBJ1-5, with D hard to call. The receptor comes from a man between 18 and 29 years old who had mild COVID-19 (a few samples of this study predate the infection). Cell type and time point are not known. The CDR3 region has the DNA TGTGCCAGCAGTTACTCGAGCAATCAGCCCCAGCATTTT. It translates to CASSYSSNQPQHF.